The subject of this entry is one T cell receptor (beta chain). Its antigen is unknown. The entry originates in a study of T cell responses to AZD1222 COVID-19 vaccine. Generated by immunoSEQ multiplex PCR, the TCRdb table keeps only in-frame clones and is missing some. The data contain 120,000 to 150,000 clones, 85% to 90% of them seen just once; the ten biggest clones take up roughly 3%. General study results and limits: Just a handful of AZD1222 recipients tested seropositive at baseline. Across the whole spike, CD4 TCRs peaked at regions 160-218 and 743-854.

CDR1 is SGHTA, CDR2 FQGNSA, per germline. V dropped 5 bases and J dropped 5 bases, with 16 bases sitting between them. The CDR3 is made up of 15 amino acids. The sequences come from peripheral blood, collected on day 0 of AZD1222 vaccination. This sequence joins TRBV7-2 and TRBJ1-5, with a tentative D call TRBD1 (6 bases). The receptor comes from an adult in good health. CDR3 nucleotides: TGTGCCAGCAGCCTCTCCACAGGGAGGGATCAGCCCCAGCATTTT. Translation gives CASSLSTGRDQPQHF.